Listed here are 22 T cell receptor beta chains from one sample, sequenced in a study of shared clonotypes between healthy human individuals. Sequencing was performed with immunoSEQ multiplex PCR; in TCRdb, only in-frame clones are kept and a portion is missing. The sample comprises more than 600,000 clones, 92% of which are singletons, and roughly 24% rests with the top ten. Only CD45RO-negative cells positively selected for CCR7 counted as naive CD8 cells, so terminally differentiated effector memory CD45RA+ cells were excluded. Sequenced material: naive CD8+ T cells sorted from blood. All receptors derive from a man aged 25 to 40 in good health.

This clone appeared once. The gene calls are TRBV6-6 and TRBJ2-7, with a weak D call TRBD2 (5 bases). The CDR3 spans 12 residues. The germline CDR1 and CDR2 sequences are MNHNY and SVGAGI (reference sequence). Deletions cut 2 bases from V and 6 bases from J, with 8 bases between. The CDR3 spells CASSYRGSEQYF. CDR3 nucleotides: TGTGCCAGCAGTTACCGGGGAAGCGAGCAGTACTTC.

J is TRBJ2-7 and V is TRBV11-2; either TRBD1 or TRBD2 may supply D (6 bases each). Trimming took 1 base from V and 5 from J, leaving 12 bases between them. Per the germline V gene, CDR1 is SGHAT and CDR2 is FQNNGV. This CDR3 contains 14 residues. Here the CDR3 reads CASSLVEGGHEQYF. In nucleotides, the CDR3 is TGTGCCAGCAGCTTAGTGGAGGGGGGCCACGAGCAGTACTTC. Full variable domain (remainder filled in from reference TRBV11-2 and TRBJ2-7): EAGVAQSPRYKIIEKRQSVAFWCNPISGHATLYWYQQILGQGPKLLIQFQNNGVVDDSQLPKDRFSAERLKGVDSTLKIQPAKLEDSAVYLCASSLVEGGHEQYFGPGTRLTVT.

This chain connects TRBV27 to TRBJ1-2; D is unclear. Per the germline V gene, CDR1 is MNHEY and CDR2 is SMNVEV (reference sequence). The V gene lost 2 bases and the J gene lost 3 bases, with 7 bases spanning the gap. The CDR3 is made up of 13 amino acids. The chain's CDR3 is CASSLTTDYGYTF. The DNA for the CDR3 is TGTGCCAGCAGTTTAACGACGGACTATGGCTACACCTTC.

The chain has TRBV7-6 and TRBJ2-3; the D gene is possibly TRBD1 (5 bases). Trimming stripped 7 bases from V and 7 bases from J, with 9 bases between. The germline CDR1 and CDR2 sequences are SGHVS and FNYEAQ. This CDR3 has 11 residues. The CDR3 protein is CASKGINTQYF. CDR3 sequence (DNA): TGTGCCAGCAAGGGGATCAATACGCAGTATTTT.

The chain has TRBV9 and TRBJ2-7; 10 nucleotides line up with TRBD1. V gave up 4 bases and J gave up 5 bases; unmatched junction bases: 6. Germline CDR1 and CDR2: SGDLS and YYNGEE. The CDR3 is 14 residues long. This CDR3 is CASSSPGTGDEQYF. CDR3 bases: TGTGCCAGCAGCTCGCCCGGGACAGGGGACGAGCAGTACTTC.

CDR3: CASSVGDSLWGADTQYF. CDR3 DNA: TGTGCCAGCAGCGTAGGGGACAGCCTCTGGGGCGCAGATACGCAGTATTTT. The chain links TRBV9 to TRBJ2-3; the match to TRBD1 covers 7 bases. The CDR3 totals 17 residues. The V and J ends lost 0 bases and 4 bases, in that order; junction bases with no gene match: 11. Germline CDR1 is SGDLS and CDR2 is YYNGEE. The entire variable domain, with the rest obtained from reference TRBV9 and TRBJ2-3, is as follows: DSGVTQTPKHLITATGQRVTLRCSPRSGDLSVYWYQQSLDQGLQFLIQYYNGEERAKGNILERFSAQQFPDLHSELNLSSLELGDSALYFCASSVGDSLWGADTQYFGPGTRLTVL.

The CDR3 loop is CASSRGQGPPYEQYF. The CDR3 region has the DNA TGTGCCAGCAGCCGGGGACAGGGCCCACCCTACGAGCAGTACTTC. V usage is TRBV14 and J usage is TRBJ2-7; 9 bases fit TRBD1. Unmatched junction bases numbered 6, after V lost 4 bases and J lost 2 bases. Germline lookup yields CDR1 SGHDN and CDR2 FVKESK. The CDR3 is 15 amino acids.

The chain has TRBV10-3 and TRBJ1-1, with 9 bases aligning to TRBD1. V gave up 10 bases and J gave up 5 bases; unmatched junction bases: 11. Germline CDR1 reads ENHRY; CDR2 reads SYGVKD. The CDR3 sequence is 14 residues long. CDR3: CATLPGTGSTEAFF. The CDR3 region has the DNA TGTGCCACTTTGCCCGGGACAGGGTCTACTGAAGCTTTCTTT.

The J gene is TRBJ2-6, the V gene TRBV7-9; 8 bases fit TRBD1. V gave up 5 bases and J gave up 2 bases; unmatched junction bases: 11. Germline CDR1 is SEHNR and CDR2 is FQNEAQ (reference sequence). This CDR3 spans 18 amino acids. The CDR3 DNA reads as TGTGCCAGCAGCCGGAGGACAGGGAGGATAGCTGGGGCCAACGTCCTGACTTTC. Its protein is CASSRRTGRIAGANVLTF.

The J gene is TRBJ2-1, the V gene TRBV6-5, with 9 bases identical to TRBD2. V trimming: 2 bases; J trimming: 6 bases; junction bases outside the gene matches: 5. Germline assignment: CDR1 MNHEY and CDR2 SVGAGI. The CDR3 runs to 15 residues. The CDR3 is CASSYGLAGLNEQFF. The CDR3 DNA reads TGTGCCAGCAGTTACGGCCTAGCGGGGCTCAATGAGCAGTTCTTC.

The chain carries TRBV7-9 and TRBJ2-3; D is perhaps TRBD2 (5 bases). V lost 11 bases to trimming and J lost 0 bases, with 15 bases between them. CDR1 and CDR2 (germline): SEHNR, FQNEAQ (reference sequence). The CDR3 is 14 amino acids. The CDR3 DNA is TGTGCCCTCGGCCGCCTAGCTAGCACAGATACGCAGTATTTT. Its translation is CALGRLASTDTQYF.

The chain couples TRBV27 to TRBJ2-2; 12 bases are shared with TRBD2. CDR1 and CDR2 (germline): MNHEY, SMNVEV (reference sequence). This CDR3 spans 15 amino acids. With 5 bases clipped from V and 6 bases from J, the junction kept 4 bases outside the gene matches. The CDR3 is CASSTTSGSSGELFF. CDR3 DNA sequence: TGTGCCAGCAGTACGACTAGCGGGAGTTCCGGGGAGCTGTTTTTT.

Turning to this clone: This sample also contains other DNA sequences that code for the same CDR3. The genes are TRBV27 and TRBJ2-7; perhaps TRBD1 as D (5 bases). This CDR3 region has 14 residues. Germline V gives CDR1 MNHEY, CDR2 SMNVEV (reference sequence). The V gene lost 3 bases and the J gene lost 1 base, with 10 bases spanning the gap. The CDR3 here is CASSFGRTSYEQYF. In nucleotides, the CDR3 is TGTGCCAGCAGTTTCGGCAGGACATCCTACGAGCAGTACTTC.

As DNA, the CDR3 is TGTGCCAGCTTCGGGTGGGGACTAGCGGGAGTGGAAGCCGGGGAGCTGTTTTTT. Amino acid sequence: CASFGWGLAGVEAGELFF. This sequence joins TRBV7-9 and TRBJ2-2; 14 bases fit TRBD2. Trimming took 8 bases from V and 6 from J; bases not matched to a gene: 14. There are 18 residues in the CDR3. Germline values: CDR1 SEHNR, CDR2 FQNEAQ (reference sequence). Together with reference TRBV7-9 and TRBJ2-2, the CDR3 gives the full variable domain: DTGVSQNPRHKITKRGQNVTFRCDPISEHNRLYWYRQTLGQGPEFLTYFQNEAQLEKSRLLSDRFSAERPKGSFSTLEIQRTEQGDSAMYLCASFGWGLAGVEAGELFFGEGSRLTVL.

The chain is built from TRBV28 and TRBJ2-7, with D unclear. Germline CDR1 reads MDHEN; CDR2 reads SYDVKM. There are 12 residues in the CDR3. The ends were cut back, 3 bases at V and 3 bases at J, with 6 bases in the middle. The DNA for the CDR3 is TGTGCCAGCAGTTTCGGTCTCTACGAGCAGTACTTC. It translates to CASSFGLYEQYF.

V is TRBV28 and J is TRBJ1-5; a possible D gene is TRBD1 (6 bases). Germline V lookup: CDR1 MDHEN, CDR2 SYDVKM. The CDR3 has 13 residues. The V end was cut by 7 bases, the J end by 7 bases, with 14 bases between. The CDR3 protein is CASNNRDGQPQHF. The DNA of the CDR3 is TGTGCCAGCAATAACAGGGACGGGCAGCCCCAGCATTTT.

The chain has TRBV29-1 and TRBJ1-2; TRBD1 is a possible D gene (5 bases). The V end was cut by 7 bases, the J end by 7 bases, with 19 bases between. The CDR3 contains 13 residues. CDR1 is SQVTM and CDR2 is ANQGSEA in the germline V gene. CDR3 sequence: CSAPWESQGGYTF. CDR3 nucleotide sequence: TGCAGCGCCCCGTGGGAGTCGCAGGGTGGCTACACCTTC.

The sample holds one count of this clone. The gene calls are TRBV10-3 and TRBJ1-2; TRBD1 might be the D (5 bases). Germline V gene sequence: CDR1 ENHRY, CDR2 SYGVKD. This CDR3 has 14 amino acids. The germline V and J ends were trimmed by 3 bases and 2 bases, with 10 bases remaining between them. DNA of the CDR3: TGTGCCATCAGTGAAGGGGCCGTCAACTATGGCTACACCTTC. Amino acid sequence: CAISEGAVNYGYTF.

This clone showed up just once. The CDR3 sequence: CASSLEGAPSYEQYF. In DNA, the CDR3 is TGTGCCAGCAGCTTAGAGGGGGCACCCTCCTACGAGCAGTACTTC. The chain links TRBV7-8 to TRBJ2-7; 7 nucleotides line up with TRBD1. Germline V lookup: CDR1 SGHVS, CDR2 FQNEAQ. The CDR3 spans 15 residues. J was trimmed by 0 bases and V by 1 base; bases with no gene match: 3.

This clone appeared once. The CDR3 bases are TGTGCCAGCAGCTCGAGAAAAGGACTAGCTGGGGAGACCCAGTACTTC. This translates into CASSSRKGLAGETQYF. This chain joins TRBV7-8 and TRBJ2-5; 8 nucleotides match TRBD2. With V trimmed by 4 bases and J by 5 bases, 12 bases remained unmatched. The CDR3 is 16 amino acids. Germline assignment: CDR1 SGHVS and CDR2 FQNEAQ.

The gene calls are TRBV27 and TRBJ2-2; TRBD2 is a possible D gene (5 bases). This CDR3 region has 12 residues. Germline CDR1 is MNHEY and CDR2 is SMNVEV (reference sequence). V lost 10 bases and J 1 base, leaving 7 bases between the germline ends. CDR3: CATGKNTGELFF. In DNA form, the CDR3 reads TGTGCCACCGGGAAGAACACCGGGGAGCTGTTTTTT.

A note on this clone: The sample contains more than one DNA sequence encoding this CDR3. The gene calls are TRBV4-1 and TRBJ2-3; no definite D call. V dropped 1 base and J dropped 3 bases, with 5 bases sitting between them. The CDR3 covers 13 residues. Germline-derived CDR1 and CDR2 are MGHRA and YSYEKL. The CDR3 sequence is CASSQVPTDTQYF. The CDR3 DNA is TGCGCCAGCAGCCAAGTGCCAACAGATACGCAGTATTTT.